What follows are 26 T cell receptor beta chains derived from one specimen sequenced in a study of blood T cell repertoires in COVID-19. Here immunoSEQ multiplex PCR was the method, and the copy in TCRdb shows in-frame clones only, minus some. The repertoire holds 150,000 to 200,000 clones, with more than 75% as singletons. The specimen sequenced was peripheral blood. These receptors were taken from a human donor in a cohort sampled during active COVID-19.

DNA for the CDR3: TGTGCCAGCGCTGAGGGGGCTCTGCGGGAGACCCAGTACTTC. Translating gives CASAEGALRETQYF. V gene TRBV5-4 combines with J gene TRBJ2-5, with TRBD1 matching 7 bases. The CDR3 covers 14 residues. CDR1 is SGHNT and CDR2 is YYREEE in the germline V gene (reference sequence). V was clipped by 7 bases and J by 5 bases; unmatched bases: 11.

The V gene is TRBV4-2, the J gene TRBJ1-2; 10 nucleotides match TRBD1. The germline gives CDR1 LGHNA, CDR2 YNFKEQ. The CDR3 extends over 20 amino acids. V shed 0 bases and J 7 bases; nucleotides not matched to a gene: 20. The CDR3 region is CASSQDRGSFTGTGASGYTF. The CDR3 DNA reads TGTGCCAGCAGCCAAGATAGAGGGAGTTTTACCGGGACAGGGGCCTCTGGCTACACCTTC.

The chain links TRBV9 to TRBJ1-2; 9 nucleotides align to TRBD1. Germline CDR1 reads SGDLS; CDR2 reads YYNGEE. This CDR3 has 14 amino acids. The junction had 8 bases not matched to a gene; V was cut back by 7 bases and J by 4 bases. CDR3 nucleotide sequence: TGTGCCAGCTCGGGACAGGGTTCTGCCTATGGCTACACCTTC. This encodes CASSGQGSAYGYTF.

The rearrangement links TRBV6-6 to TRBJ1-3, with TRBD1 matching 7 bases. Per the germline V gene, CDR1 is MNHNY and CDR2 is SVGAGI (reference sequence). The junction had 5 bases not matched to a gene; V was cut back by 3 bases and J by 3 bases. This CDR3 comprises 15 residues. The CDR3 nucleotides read TGTGCCAGCAGTTATTTTAGGGGGCATGGAAACACCATATATTTT. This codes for CASSYFRGHGNTIYF.

CDR3 protein: CASSLDASPNHSPLHF. In DNA, the CDR3 is TGTGCCAGCAGCTTAGATGCCAGTCCGAACCATTCACCCCTCCACTTT. The chain is built from TRBV7-6 and TRBJ1-6; no firm D call. The germline gives CDR1 SGHVS, CDR2 FNYEAQ. The V end was cut by 1 base, the J end by 8 bases, with 15 bases between. The CDR3 spans 16 residues.

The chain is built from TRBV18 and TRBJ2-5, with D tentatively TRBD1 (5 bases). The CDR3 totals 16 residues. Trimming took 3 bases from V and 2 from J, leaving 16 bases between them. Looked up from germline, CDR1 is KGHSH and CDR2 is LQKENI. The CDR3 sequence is CASSPTPPGLQETQYF. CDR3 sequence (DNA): TGTGCCAGCTCACCTACCCCCCCAGGGTTACAAGAGACCCAGTACTTC.

CDR3 bases: TGTGCCAGCAGGCCGGGACTAGCGGCCTACGAGCAGTACTTC. It specifies CASRPGLAAYEQYF. The rearrangement uses TRBV6-5 and TRBJ2-7, with 11 nucleotides matching TRBD2. Germline CDR1 reads MNHEY; CDR2 reads SVGAGI. After removal of 6 bases from V and 2 bases from J, the junction contained 3 bases not matched to a gene. This CDR3 region has 14 residues.

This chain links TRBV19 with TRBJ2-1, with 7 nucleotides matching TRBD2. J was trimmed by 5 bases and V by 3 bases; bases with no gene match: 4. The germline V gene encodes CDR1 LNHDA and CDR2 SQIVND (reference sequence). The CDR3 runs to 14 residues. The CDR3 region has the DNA TGTGCCAGTAGTATCGGTAGCGGGCACAATGAGCAGTTCTTC. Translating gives CASSIGSGHNEQFF.

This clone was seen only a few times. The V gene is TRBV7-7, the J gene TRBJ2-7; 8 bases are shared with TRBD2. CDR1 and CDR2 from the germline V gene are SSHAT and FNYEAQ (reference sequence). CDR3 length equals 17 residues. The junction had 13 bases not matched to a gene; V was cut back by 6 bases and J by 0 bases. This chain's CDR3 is CASSPRAGGTSSYEQYF. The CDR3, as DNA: TGTGCCAGCAGTCCCCGGGCGGGAGGAACTAGCTCCTACGAGCAGTACTTC. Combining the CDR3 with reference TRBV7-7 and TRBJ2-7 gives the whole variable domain GAGVSQSPRYKVTKRGQDVTLRCDPISSHATLYWYQQALGQGPEFLTYFNYEAQPDKSGLPSDRFSAERPEGSISTLTIQRTEQRDSAMYRCASSPRAGGTSSYEQYFGPGTRLTVT.

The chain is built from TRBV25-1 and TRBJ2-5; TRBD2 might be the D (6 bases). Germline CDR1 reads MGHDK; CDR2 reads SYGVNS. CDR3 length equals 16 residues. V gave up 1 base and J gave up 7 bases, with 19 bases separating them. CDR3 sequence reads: CASSELGTQVSGTQYF. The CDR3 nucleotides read TGTGCCAGCAGTGAATTGGGGACTCAGGTTTCCGGGACCCAGTACTTC. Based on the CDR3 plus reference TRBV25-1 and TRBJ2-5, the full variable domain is EADIYQTPRYLVIGTGKKITLECSQTMGHDKMYWYQQDPGMELHLIHYSYGVNSTEKGDLSSESTVSRIRTEHFPLTLESARPSHTSQYLCASSELGTQVSGTQYFGPGTRLLVL.

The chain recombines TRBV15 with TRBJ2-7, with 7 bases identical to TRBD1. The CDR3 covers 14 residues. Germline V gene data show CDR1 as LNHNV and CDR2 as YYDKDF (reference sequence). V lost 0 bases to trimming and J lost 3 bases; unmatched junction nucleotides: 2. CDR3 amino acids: CATSRERQGYEQYF. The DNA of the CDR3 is TGTGCCACCAGCAGAGAGCGACAGGGCTACGAGCAGTACTTC.

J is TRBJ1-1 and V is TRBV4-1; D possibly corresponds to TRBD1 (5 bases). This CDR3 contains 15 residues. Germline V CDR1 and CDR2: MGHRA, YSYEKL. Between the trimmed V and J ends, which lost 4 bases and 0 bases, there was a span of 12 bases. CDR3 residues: CASSPVDIVNTEAFF. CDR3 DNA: TGCGCCAGCAGCCCAGTGGACATAGTGAACACTGAAGCTTTCTTT.

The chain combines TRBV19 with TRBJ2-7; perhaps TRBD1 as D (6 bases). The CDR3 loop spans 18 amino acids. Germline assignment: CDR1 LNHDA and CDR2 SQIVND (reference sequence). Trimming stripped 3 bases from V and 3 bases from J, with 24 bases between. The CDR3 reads CASSMEDSSRGFIYEQYF. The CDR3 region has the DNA TGTGCCAGTAGTATGGAAGACAGTTCAAGGGGGTTCATCTACGAGCAGTACTTC.

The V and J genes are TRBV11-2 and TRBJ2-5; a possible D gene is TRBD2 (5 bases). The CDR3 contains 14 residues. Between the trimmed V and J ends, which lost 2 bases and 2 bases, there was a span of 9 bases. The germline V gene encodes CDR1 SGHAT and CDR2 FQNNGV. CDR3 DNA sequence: TGTGCCAGCAGCTTATTAAGAGGGCAAGAGACCCAGTACTTC. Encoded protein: CASSLLRGQETQYF.

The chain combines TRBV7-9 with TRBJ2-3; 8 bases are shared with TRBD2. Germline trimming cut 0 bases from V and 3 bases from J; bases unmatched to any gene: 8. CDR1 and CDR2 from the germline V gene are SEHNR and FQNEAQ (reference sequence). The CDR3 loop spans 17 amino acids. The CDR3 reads CASSLADRGGWTDTQYF. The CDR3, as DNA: TGTGCCAGCAGCTTAGCGGATCGGGGGGGCTGGACAGATACGCAGTATTTT.

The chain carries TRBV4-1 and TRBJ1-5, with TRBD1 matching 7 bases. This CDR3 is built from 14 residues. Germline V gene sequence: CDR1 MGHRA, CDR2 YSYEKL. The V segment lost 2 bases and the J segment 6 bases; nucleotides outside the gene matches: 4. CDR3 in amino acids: CASSQTGDSQPQHF. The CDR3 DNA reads TGCGCCAGCAGCCAAACAGGGGACAGTCAGCCCCAGCATTTT.

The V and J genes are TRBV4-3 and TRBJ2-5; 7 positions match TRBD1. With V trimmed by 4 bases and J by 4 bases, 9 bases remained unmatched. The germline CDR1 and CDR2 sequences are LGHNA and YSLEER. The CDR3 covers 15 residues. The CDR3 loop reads CASSPRQGEGETQYF. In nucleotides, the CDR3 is TGCGCCAGCAGCCCGCGACAGGGTGAGGGAGAGACCCAGTACTTC.

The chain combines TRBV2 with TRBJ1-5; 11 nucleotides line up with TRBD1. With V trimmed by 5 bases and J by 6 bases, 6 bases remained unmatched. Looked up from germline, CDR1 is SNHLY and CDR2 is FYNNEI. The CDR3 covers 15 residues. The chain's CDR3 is CASSLSGTGGQPQHF. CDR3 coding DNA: TGTGCCAGCAGTCTATCCGGGACAGGGGGTCAGCCCCAGCATTTT.

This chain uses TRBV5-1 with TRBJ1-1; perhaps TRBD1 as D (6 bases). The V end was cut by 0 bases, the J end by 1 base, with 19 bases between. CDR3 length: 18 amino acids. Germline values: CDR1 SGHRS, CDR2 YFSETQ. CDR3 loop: CASSLDQGPSLWNTEAFF. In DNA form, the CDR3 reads TGCGCCAGCAGCTTGGATCAGGGGCCTTCTCTATGGAACACTGAAGCTTTCTTT.

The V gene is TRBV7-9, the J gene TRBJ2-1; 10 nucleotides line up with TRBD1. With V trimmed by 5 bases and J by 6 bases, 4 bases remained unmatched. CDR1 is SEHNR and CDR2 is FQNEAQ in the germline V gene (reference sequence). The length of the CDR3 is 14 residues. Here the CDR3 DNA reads TGTGCCAGCAGCGATCGGACAGGGGGCAATGAGCAGTTCTTC. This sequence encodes CASSDRTGGNEQFF.

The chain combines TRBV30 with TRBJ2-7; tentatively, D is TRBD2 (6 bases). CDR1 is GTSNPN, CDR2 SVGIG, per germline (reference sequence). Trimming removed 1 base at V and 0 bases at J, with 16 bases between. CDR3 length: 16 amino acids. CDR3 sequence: CAWSDPWRDISYEQYF. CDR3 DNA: TGTGCCTGGAGTGATCCTTGGAGGGATATCTCCTACGAGCAGTACTTC.

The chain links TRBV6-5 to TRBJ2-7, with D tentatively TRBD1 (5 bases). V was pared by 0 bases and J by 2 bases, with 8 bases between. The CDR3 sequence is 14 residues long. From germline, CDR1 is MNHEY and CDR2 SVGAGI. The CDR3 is CASSYSSRAYEQYF. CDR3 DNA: TGTGCCAGCAGTTACTCCAGCAGGGCCTACGAGCAGTACTTC.

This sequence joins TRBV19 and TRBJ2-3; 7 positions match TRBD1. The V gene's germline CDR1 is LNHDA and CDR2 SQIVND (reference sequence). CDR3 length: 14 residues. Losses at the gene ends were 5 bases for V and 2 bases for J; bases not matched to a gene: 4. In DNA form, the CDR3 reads TGTGCCAGTAGTTGGGACAGCACCACAGATACGCAGTATTTT. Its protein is CASSWDSTTDTQYF.

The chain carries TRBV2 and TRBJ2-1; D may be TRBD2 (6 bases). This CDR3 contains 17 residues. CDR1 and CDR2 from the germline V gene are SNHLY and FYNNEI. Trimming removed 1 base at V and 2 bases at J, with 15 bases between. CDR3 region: CASSEDQPRGTYNEQFF. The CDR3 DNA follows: TGTGCCAGCAGTGAAGACCAACCTCGGGGGACCTACAATGAGCAGTTCTTC.

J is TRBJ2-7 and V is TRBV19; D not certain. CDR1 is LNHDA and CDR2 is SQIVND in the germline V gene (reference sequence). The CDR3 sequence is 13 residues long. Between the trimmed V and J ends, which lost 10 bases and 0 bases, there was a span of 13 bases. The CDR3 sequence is CATSLLGSYEQYF. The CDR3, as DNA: TGTGCCACCTCCCTCCTAGGCTCCTACGAGCAGTACTTC.

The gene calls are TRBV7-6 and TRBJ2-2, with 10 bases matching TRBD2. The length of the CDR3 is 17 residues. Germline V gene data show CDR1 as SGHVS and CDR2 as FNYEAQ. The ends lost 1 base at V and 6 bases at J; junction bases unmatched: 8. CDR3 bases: TGTGCCAGCAGCTTAGAACTTTCTAGCGGGAGTCCCGGGGAGCTGTTTTTT. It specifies CASSLELSSGSPGELFF.